This T cell receptor beta chain was sequenced in a study of blood T cell repertoires in COVID-19. Profiling relied on immunoSEQ multiplex PCR, and the TCRdb table lists in-frame clones only, not all of them. The repertoire holds 200,000 to 250,000 clones, with approximately 84% as singletons. Sequencing was performed on peripheral blood. The origin of this receptor is a woman of 80 years or more with acute or convalescent COVID-19.

For the CDR3, the DNA is TGTGCCAGTAGTGAAGGGACAGCCCTAGATACGCAGTATTTT. As protein: CASSEGTALDTQYF. The V and J genes are TRBV19 and TRBJ2-3; 7 bases agree with TRBD1. J lost 5 bases, V lost 5 bases, and 7 bases had no gene match. Germline V gene lookup returns CDR1 LNHDA and CDR2 SQIVND (reference sequence). The CDR3 runs to 14 residues.